This T cell receptor beta chain was observed in a study of T cell responses to AZD1222 COVID-19 vaccine. Data came from immunoSEQ multiplex PCR; TCRdb stores just in-frame clones and leaves some out. The repertoire holds 150,000 or so clones, with about 92% as singletons. The sample in question was peripheral blood, obtained 28 days after the second AZD1222 dose. The receptor's source is an adult who received the AZD1222 COVID-19 vaccine.

The chain's CDR3 is CASSPLGVGYTF. The CDR3 nucleotides are TGTGCCAGCAGTCCCCTGGGAGTCGGCTACACCTTC. The chain couples TRBV12-3 or TRBV12-4 to TRBJ1-2; D is undetermined. This CDR3 comprises 12 residues. V shed 5 bases and J shed 8 bases, with 12 bases lying between them.